This section outlines one TCR beta chain sequence together with its context. Generated by immunoSEQ multiplex PCR, the TCRdb table keeps only in-frame clones and is missing some. This sample has around 200,000 clones, with about 83% found just once. These data come from a study of blood T cell repertoires in COVID-19. Germline V gene sequence: CDR1 SGDLS, CDR2 YYNGEE. The J segment lost 1 base and the V segment lost 9 bases, leaving 8 bases of the junction unmatched. The CDR3 has 17 amino acids. Sequencing was done on a sample of peripheral blood. The chain carries TRBV9 and TRBJ2-1; 15 bases map to TRBD2. The receptor comes from a woman between 18 and 29 years old who had recovered from COVID-19. For the CDR3, the DNA is TGTGCCACCTCACGGACTAGCGGGGGGGCATCCTACAATGAGCAGTTCTTC. This encodes CATSRTSGGASYNEQFF.